Listed here are 25 T cell receptor beta chains from one sample, sequenced in a study of graft-versus-host responses after intestinal transplantation. Sequencing was performed with immunoSEQ multiplex PCR; in TCRdb, only in-frame clones are kept and a portion is missing. This table holds tens of thousands of clones, roughly 90% found once. Their target antigens are unknown. The source was unstimulated CD8+ T cells sorted from spleen or lymph node cells, collected before intestinal transplant. The receptor set was obtained from a human donor who received an intestinal transplant.

The chain couples TRBV18 to TRBJ2-1, with TRBD2 identical over 13 bases. Trimming cost V 3 bases and J 6 bases; bases outside gene matches: 2. Germline-derived CDR1 and CDR2 are KGHSH and LQKENI. This CDR3 contains 15 residues. The CDR3 loop reads CASSPWTSGGNEQFF. The CDR3 DNA reads TGTGCCAGCTCACCTTGGACTAGCGGGGGCAATGAGCAGTTCTTC.

The J gene is TRBJ1-4, the V gene TRBV2; D gene uncertain. Germline V lookup: CDR1 SNHLY, CDR2 FYNNEI. The V and J ends lost 2 bases and 4 bases respectively, with 20 bases between them. The CDR3 is made up of 18 amino acids. The CDR3 sequence: CASSERPPGTKLNEKLFF. CDR3 DNA sequence: TGTGCCAGCAGTGAAAGGCCCCCAGGAACGAAGCTTAATGAAAAACTGTTTTTT.

The chain uses TRBV5-1 and TRBJ2-7; 9 positions agree with TRBD1. The germline V gene encodes CDR1 SGHRS and CDR2 YFSETQ. Trimming at V came to 6 bases and at J to 5 bases, leaving 12 bases not matched to a gene. The CDR3 covers 15 residues. The CDR3 loop reads CASTENRGRTDEQYF. DNA for the CDR3: TGCGCCAGCACCGAAAACAGGGGGCGGACTGACGAGCAGTACTTC.

This chain connects TRBV16 to TRBJ2-7; the match to TRBD2 covers 14 bases. With V trimmed by 0 bases and J by 3 bases, 7 bases remained unmatched. CDR1 is KGHSY, CDR2 FQNENV, per germline. The CDR3 spans 18 residues. CDR3 residues: CASSQSIEGLAGDYEQYF. The DNA of the CDR3 is TGTGCCAGCAGCCAATCGATCGAGGGACTAGCGGGAGACTACGAGCAGTACTTC.

The rearrangement joins TRBV6-1 to TRBJ1-5, with 7 bases fitting TRBD1. This CDR3 region has 16 residues. Germline V CDR1 and CDR2: MNHNS, SASEGT. V lost 4 bases, J lost 5 bases, and 11 bases stayed unmatched. The CDR3 DNA reads TGTGCCAGCAGTGTGGTAGGGACAGCCGTTTATCAGCCCCAGCATTTT. Translating it yields CASSVVGTAVYQPQHF.

This clone has just a few counts. This sequence joins TRBV10-3 and TRBJ2-5; possibly TRBD2 for D (5 bases). The germline V and J ends were trimmed by 6 bases and 5 bases, with 16 bases remaining between them. Per germline, CDR1 ENHRY and CDR2 SYGVKD. This CDR3 has 14 amino acids. The CDR3 bases are TGTGCCATCAGCGAAGCGGTAGGAACTGAGACCCAGTACTTC. This codes for CAISEAVGTETQYF.

This rearrangement joins TRBV9 to TRBJ2-1, with TRBD1 matching 7 bases. Unmatched junction bases numbered 5, after V lost 6 bases and J lost 5 bases. The CDR3 totals 13 residues. CDR1 and CDR2 (germline): SGDLS, YYNGEE. CDR3 sequence reads: CASTLGQDNEQFF. In DNA, the CDR3 is TGTGCCAGCACGCTTGGACAGGACAATGAGCAGTTCTTC. The full variable domain, rest sourced from reference TRBV9 and TRBJ2-1, is DSGVTQTPKHLITATGQRVTLRCSPRSGDLSVYWYQQSLDQGLQFLIQYYNGEERAKGNILERFSAQQFPDLHSELNLSSLELGDSALYFCASTLGQDNEQFFGPGTRLTVL.

The chain combines TRBV4-1 with TRBJ2-7; 9 bases match TRBD1. This CDR3 spans 17 amino acids. V gave up 3 bases and J gave up 4 bases; unmatched junction bases: 13. Germline CDR1 reads MGHRA; CDR2 reads YSYEKL. CDR3 bases: TGCGCCAGCAGCCAGTTTAGGGAGGGACAGGGATATTACGAGCAGTACTTC. It codes for CASSQFREGQGYYEQYF.

The chain links TRBV30 to TRBJ2-6; 7 nucleotides line up with TRBD1. CDR1 is GTSNPN and CDR2 is SVGIG in the germline V gene (reference sequence). The length of the CDR3 is 17 residues. V trimming: 6 bases; J trimming: 0 bases; junction bases outside the gene matches: 11. CDR3 coding DNA: TGTGCCTGCATCCCAGAACAGGGGTTCTCTGGGGCCAACGTCCTGACTTTC. Its protein product is CACIPEQGFSGANVLTF.

V is TRBV6-6 and J is TRBJ2-1; tentative D call: TRBD2 (6 bases). Trimming took 4 bases from V and 5 from J, leaving 15 bases between them. Per germline, CDR1 MNHNY and CDR2 SVGAGI (reference sequence). CDR3 length: 15 residues. Here the CDR3 reads CASSSRGIIHNEQFF. CDR3 coding DNA: TGTGCCAGCAGTTCCCGGGGGATTATACACAATGAGCAGTTCTTC.

This chain links TRBV27 with TRBJ2-2; 7 nucleotides agree with TRBD1. Germline CDR1 is MNHEY and CDR2 is SMNVEV (reference sequence). Trimming took 3 bases from V and 2 from J; bases not matched to a gene: 6. This CDR3 has 16 residues. In DNA form, the CDR3 reads TGTGCCAGCAGTTTCTCGGGACAGTTAAACACCGGGGAGCTGTTTTTT. Its translation: CASSFSGQLNTGELFF.

The chain is built from TRBV30 and TRBJ1-2; D gene uncertain. The ends were cut back, 2 bases at V and 8 bases at J, with 21 bases in the middle. This CDR3 has 15 residues. The V gene's germline CDR1 is GTSNPN and CDR2 SVGIG (reference sequence). The CDR3 DNA follows: TGTGCCTGGAGTTATGAGGCCGGATGGAGCGCGGGCTACACCTTC. Its translation is CAWSYEAGWSAGYTF.

J is TRBJ2-5 and V is TRBV7-2; weak D call: TRBD2 (6 bases). Trimming removed 4 bases from V and 5 bases from J, with 23 bases in between. The CDR3 covers 17 residues. From germline, CDR1 is SGHTA and CDR2 FQGNSA. The CDR3 protein is CASSSPVGRGVSETQYF. The CDR3 DNA follows: TGTGCCAGCAGCTCCCCCGTGGGGCGGGGAGTGAGCGAGACCCAGTACTTC.

The chain employs TRBV30 and TRBJ2-7; 7 bases match TRBD1. V shed 2 bases, J shed 3 bases, and the junction held 4 bases outside the gene matches. Looked up from germline, CDR1 is GTSNPN and CDR2 is SVGIG (reference sequence). This CDR3 is 13 amino acids long. In DNA form, the CDR3 reads TGTGCCTGGAGTCCGGGACAGCTCTACGAGCAGTACTTC. Encoded protein: CAWSPGQLYEQYF.

In this sample, this clone turned up a few times. This chain connects TRBV6-1 to TRBJ1-3; 12 positions agree with TRBD1. From germline, CDR1 is MNHNS and CDR2 SASEGT. J gave up 2 bases and V 4 bases, and 3 bases lay outside the gene matches. The CDR3 is made up of 16 amino acids. The CDR3 loop is CASSGDRGLTGNTIYF. The CDR3 DNA sequence: TGTGCCAGCAGTGGGGACAGGGGGCTAACTGGAAACACCATATATTTT.

The V and J genes are TRBV6-6 and TRBJ2-1, with 8 bases identical to TRBD1. Trimming removed 4 bases from V and 9 bases from J; junction bases left unmatched: 11. Germline V lookup: CDR1 MNHNY, CDR2 SVGAGI (reference sequence). CDR3 length: 15 amino acids. This CDR3 reads CASSSSGTGSCEQFF. The CDR3 nucleotides are TGTGCCAGCAGTTCTTCCGGGACAGGTAGTTGTGAGCAGTTCTTC.

The chain couples TRBV10-3 to TRBJ2-4, with D maybe TRBD2 (6 bases). V was shortened by 9 bases and J by 5 bases, with 14 bases between the two germline ends. The CDR3 runs to 13 residues. CDR1 and CDR2 from the germline V gene are ENHRY and SYGVKD. The CDR3 spells CAILDYKQNIQYF. In DNA, the CDR3 is TGTGCCATACTGGACTATAAGCAAAACATTCAGTACTTC.

The chain employs TRBV7-2 and TRBJ2-7; TRBD2 might be the D (7 bases). Trimming pared 1 base from V and 2 bases from J, leaving 24 bases between. This CDR3 spans 19 amino acids. Germline CDR1 SGHTA, CDR2 FQGNSA. The CDR3 is CASSLVGGGYRETTYEQYF. The CDR3 region has the DNA TGTGCCAGCAGCTTAGTGGGGGGGGGATACAGGGAAACCACCTACGAGCAGTACTTC.

On this clone itself: The sample holds other DNA sequences that translate to the same CDR3. J is TRBJ1-5 and V is TRBV18; no clear D gene. Germline CDR1 is KGHSH and CDR2 is LQKENI. The CDR3 consists of 12 residues. Trimming removed 1 base at V and 6 bases at J, with 4 bases between. The DNA for the CDR3 is TGTGCCAGCTCACCACTCGGTCAGCCCCAGCATTTT. Amino acid sequence: CASSPLGQPQHF.

The rearrangement uses TRBV4-2 and TRBJ1-2, with TRBD1 matching 7 bases. This CDR3 is built from 15 residues. Germline V gives CDR1 LGHNA, CDR2 YNFKEQ. The V and J ends lost 1 base and 4 bases, in that order; junction bases with no gene match: 6. The CDR3 loop reads CASSQGPRDSYGYTF. CDR3 coding DNA: TGTGCCAGCAGCCAAGGTCCCCGGGACAGCTATGGCTACACCTTC.

The chain's CDR3 is CASSEDRELTQPQHF. CDR3 bases: TGTGCCAGCTCCGAGGACAGGGAATTGACGCAGCCCCAGCATTTT. The chain recombines TRBV28 with TRBJ1-5; 8 bases match TRBD1. V dropped 8 bases and J dropped 7; count of bases not matched to a gene: 13. The CDR3 is 15 amino acids. Looked up from germline, CDR1 is MDHEN and CDR2 is SYDVKM.

A few counts support this clone. This chain links TRBV4-1 with TRBJ1-5; D call uncertain. The V gene's germline CDR1 is MGHRA and CDR2 YSYEKL. This CDR3 spans 15 amino acids. V was clipped by 3 bases and J by 4 bases, with 13 bases between them. The CDR3, as DNA: TGCGCCAGCAGCCAGACCCAGGCCGTTAATCAGCCCCAGCATTTT. It codes for CASSQTQAVNQPQHF.

This sequence joins TRBV5-8 and TRBJ2-5; TRBD2 agrees at 11 bases. CDR1 SGHTS and CDR2 YDEGEE come from the germline V gene. V shed 2 bases, J shed 1 base, and the junction held 7 bases outside the gene matches. The CDR3 spans 17 residues. CDR3 coding DNA: TGTGCCAGCAGCTTCCCGTGGGGACTAGCGGCCCAAGAGACCCAGTACTTC. Protein product: CASSFPWGLAAQETQYF.

The V gene is TRBV28, the J gene TRBJ2-1; 7 positions match TRBD1. Trimming removed 5 bases from V and 4 bases from J; junction bases left unmatched: 5. This CDR3 is built from 14 residues. The germline V gene encodes CDR1 MDHEN and CDR2 SYDVKM. CDR3 sequence: CASSQRQGYNEQFF. CDR3 nucleotide sequence: TGTGCCAGCAGTCAGAGACAGGGATACAATGAGCAGTTCTTC.

The genes are TRBV29-1 and TRBJ2-7; possible D gene TRBD2, 5 bases. The CDR3 contains 13 residues. Germline V lookup: CDR1 SQVTM, CDR2 ANQGSEA. Deletions cut 5 bases from V and 2 bases from J, with 13 bases between. CDR3 sequence: CSVSSGPAYEQYF. The CDR3 bases are TGCAGCGTTTCAAGCGGTCCCGCCTACGAGCAGTACTTC.